This T cell receptor beta chain was captured by sequencing in a study of blood T cells in healthy people across ages. General study results and limits: Conclusively comparing naive with antigen-experienced cells was impossible with unsorted PBMCs.

The CDR3 runs to 15 residues. Germline CDR1 reads SGHRS; CDR2 reads YFSETQ. Trimming at V came to 5 bases and at J to 3 bases, leaving 8 bases not matched to a gene. Alongside a J-beta primer mix, a sample-barcoded 5' primer served in a second PCR lasting about 7 to 12 cycles. Every cDNA molecule carried a tag from a template-switch adaptor bearing 12 random nucleotides. One entry per CDR3 protein results from TCRdb running MiXCR on the 5' RACE reads. The sample lists 1.5 million to 2 million distinct CDR3 sequences; over 25% were seen once. Per individual sample, total RNA of at least 5.5 micrograms was extracted. As to this clonotype: What it binds is not known.

The sequenced sample consisted of blood. This sequence joins TRBV5-1 and TRBJ1-5; 7 bases are shared with TRBD1. The source is a woman in her thirties in good health. The CDR3 DNA sequence: TGCGCCAGCAGAGAAGGGACAGCAAACAATCAGCCCCAGCATTTT. It yields the protein CASREGTANNQPQHF. Drawing the rest from reference TRBV5-1 and TRBJ1-5, the complete variable domain is KAGVTQTPRYLIKTRGQQVTLSCSPISGHRSVSWYQQTPGQGLQFLFEYFSETQRNKGNFPGRFSGRQFSNSRSEMNVSTLELGDSALYLCASREGTANNQPQHFGDGTRLSIL.